These T cell receptor beta chains were read from a single sample in a study of T cells in Graves' hyperthyroidism and ophthalmopathy. TCRdb re-called the multiplex PCR reads with MiXCR, one entry per CDR3 protein. Of more than 550,000 distinct CDR3 sequences in the sample, less than 45% were seen once. Source material: peripheral blood or thyroid tissue (not recorded which). These receptors came from an adult man with Graves' disease, either hyperthyroidism or ophthalmopathy (not recorded which). Each CDR3 is given with its conserved first and last residue. The order of the fields is CDR3 protein, CDR3 DNA, D gene, J gene, V gene, clone size. D genes are given only for firm matches. A row's size may be missing; if present it is once, few, many or a size class.

cdr3_aa: CASSPGRGSVYGYTF; cdr3_nt: TGTGCCAGCAGTCCCGGGAGGGGGTCAGTCTATGGCTACACCTTC; d_call: -; j_call: TRBJ1-2; v_call: TRBV12-3/TRBV12-4; clone_size: few
cdr3_aa: CASSQGGPERPLHF; cdr3_nt: TGTGCCAGCAGCCAAGGGGGACCGGAGCGTCCCCTCCACTTT; d_call: -; j_call: TRBJ1-6; v_call: TRBV7-9; clone_size: few
cdr3_aa: CSATLPRVLGTEAFF; cdr3_nt: TGCAGCGCAACCTTACCCAGGGTTTTAGGCACTGAAGCTTTCTTT; d_call: -; j_call: TRBJ1-1; v_call: TRBV29-1; clone_size: -
cdr3_aa: CATSSRGEEGTQYF; cdr3_nt: TGTGCCACCAGCAGTCGGGGAGAGGAGGGTACGCAGTATTTT; d_call: -; j_call: TRBJ2-3; v_call: TRBV15; clone_size: -
cdr3_aa: CSVEVIGQVSEAFF; cdr3_nt: TGCAGCGTTGAAGTTATTGGACAGGTGAGCGAAGCTTTCTTT; d_call: TRBD1; j_call: TRBJ1-1; v_call: TRBV29-1; clone_size: -
cdr3_aa: CASKPSGVIYEQYF; cdr3_nt: TGTGCCAGCAAACCCAGCGGGGTAATTTACGAGCAGTACTTC; d_call: TRBD2; j_call: TRBJ2-7; v_call: TRBV12-3/TRBV12-4; clone_size: -
cdr3_aa: CASSPGGEHQPQHF; cdr3_nt: TGCGCCAGCAGCCCAGGGGGGGAGCATCAGCCCCAGCATTTT; d_call: TRBD1; j_call: TRBJ1-5; v_call: TRBV5-1; clone_size: few
cdr3_aa: CATSDGGQGSGEQYF; cdr3_nt: TGTGCCACCAGTGATGGCGGACAGGGTAGCGGCGAGCAGTACTTC; d_call: TRBD1; j_call: TRBJ2-7; v_call: TRBV29-1; clone_size: -
cdr3_aa: CASSFLSGGYEQYF; cdr3_nt: TGTGCCAGCAGCTTTCTCAGCGGGGGGTATGAGCAGTACTTC; d_call: TRBD2; j_call: TRBJ2-7; v_call: TRBV7-9; clone_size: few
cdr3_aa: CASSLGWGRSPNTGELFF; cdr3_nt: TGTGCCAGCAGTTTAGGCTGGGGCCGGTCACCGAACACCGGGGAGCTGTTTTTT; d_call: -; j_call: TRBJ2-2; v_call: TRBV7-9; clone_size: -
cdr3_aa: CASSRREGGNQPQHF; cdr3_nt: TGTGCCAGCAGCAGGAGGGAAGGAGGCAATCAGCCCCAGCATTTT; d_call: -; j_call: TRBJ1-5; v_call: TRBV7-8; clone_size: many
cdr3_aa: CSARDAGSLYNSPLHF; cdr3_nt: TGCAGTGCTAGAGACGCCGGGAGCCTCTATAATTCACCCCTCCACTTT; d_call: -; j_call: TRBJ1-6; v_call: TRBV20-1; clone_size: few
cdr3_aa: CASSPAQGYEQYF; cdr3_nt: TGTGCCAGTAGTCCGGCACAGGGTTACGAGCAGTACTTC; d_call: -; j_call: TRBJ2-7; v_call: TRBV19; clone_size: -
cdr3_aa: CATSREGRGSGYTF; cdr3_nt: TGTGCCACCAGCAGAGAGGGCAGGGGATCTGGCTACACCTTC; d_call: -; j_call: TRBJ1-2; v_call: TRBV15; clone_size: -
cdr3_aa: CSLGTGGYEQYF; cdr3_nt: TGCAGCCTCGGAACAGGTGGCTACGAGCAGTACTTC; d_call: -; j_call: TRBJ2-7; v_call: TRBV29-1; clone_size: once
cdr3_aa: CSAMTGVAYGYTF; cdr3_nt: TGCAGTGCTATGACAGGGGTGGCCTATGGCTACACCTTC; d_call: TRBD1; j_call: TRBJ1-2; v_call: TRBV20-1; clone_size: few
cdr3_aa: CASSYLTENNSPLHF; cdr3_nt: TGTGCCAGCAGTTATTTGACAGAGAATAATTCACCCCTCCACTTT; d_call: -; j_call: TRBJ1-6; v_call: TRBV7-8; clone_size: -
cdr3_aa: CATSDSGKGNTEAFF; cdr3_nt: TGTGCCACCAGTGATTCCGGGAAGGGGAACACTGAAGCTTTCTTT; d_call: -; j_call: TRBJ1-1; v_call: TRBV24-1; clone_size: many
cdr3_aa: CASSQVSGGVVNEQYF; cdr3_nt: TGTGCCAGCAGCCAAGTTTCCGGGGGAGTCGTCAACGAGCAGTACTTC; d_call: -; j_call: TRBJ2-7; v_call: TRBV7-9; clone_size: few
cdr3_aa: CASSVGQDSYNSPLHF; cdr3_nt: TGTGCCAGCAGCGTAGGACAGGACTCCTATAATTCACCCCTCCACTTT; d_call: -; j_call: TRBJ1-6; v_call: TRBV9; clone_size: -
cdr3_aa: CATSTLGRLNTEAFF; cdr3_nt: TGTGCCACCAGCACGCTCGGACGGTTGAACACTGAAGCTTTCTTT; d_call: -; j_call: TRBJ1-1; v_call: TRBV15; clone_size: once
cdr3_aa: CSVDSWNTIYF; cdr3_nt: TGCAGCGTTGACAGCTGGAACACCATATATTTT; d_call: -; j_call: TRBJ1-3; v_call: TRBV29-1; clone_size: -
cdr3_aa: CAIRGQGANNEQYF; cdr3_nt: TGTGCCATCAGGGGACAGGGCGCGAATAACGAGCAGTACTTC; d_call: TRBD1; j_call: TRBJ2-7; v_call: TRBV10-3; clone_size: -
cdr3_aa: CTGQEGHTEAFF; cdr3_nt: TGCACGGGCCAGGAGGGACACACTGAAGCTTTCTTT; d_call: -; j_call: TRBJ1-1; v_call: TRBV29-1; clone_size: many
cdr3_aa: CASSESFGTAYEQYF; cdr3_nt: TGTGCCAGCAGTGAGTCCTTCGGGACCGCGTACGAGCAGTACTTC; d_call: -; j_call: TRBJ2-7; v_call: TRBV6-5; clone_size: -
cdr3_aa: CSARPQGSQETQYF; cdr3_nt: TGCAGTGCTAGACCTCAGGGGTCCCAAGAGACCCAGTACTTC; d_call: -; j_call: TRBJ2-5; v_call: TRBV20-1; clone_size: many
cdr3_aa: CSASGTGGFSSEKLFF; cdr3_nt: TGCAGTGCTAGCGGGACAGGGGGCTTTTCGAGTGAAAAACTGTTTTTT; d_call: TRBD1; j_call: TRBJ1-4; v_call: TRBV20-1; clone_size: -
cdr3_aa: CATSRTGGISAETQYF; cdr3_nt: TGTGCCACCAGCAGGACCGGGGGTATCTCTGCGGAGACCCAGTACTTC; d_call: -; j_call: TRBJ2-5; v_call: TRBV15; clone_size: -
cdr3_aa: CSTMEGSLAQETQYF; cdr3_nt: TGCAGTACTATGGAGGGTTCCTTGGCCCAAGAGACCCAGTACTTC; d_call: -; j_call: TRBJ2-5; v_call: TRBV20-1; clone_size: -
cdr3_aa: CASSQITRDTEAFF; cdr3_nt: TGTGCCAGCAGCCAGATTACCAGGGACACTGAAGCTTTCTTT; d_call: -; j_call: TRBJ1-1; v_call: TRBV14; clone_size: -
cdr3_aa: CASSLAAFREQYF; cdr3_nt: TGTGCCAGCAGCTTAGCAGCATTCCGCGAGCAGTACTTC; d_call: -; j_call: TRBJ2-7; v_call: TRBV7-6; clone_size: many